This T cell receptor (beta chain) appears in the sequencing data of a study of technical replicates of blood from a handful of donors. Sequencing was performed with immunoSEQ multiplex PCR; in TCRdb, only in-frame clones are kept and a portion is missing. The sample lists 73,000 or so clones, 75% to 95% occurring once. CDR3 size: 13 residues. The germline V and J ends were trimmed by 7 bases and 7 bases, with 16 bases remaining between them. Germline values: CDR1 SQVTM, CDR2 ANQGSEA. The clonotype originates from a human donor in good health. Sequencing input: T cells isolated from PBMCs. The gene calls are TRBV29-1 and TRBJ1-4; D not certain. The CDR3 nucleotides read TGCAGCGCCCAGTTCAGGAAGTCTGAAAAACTGTTTTTT. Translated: CSAQFRKSEKLFF.